This T cell receptor beta chain comes out of a study of cytomegalovirus exposure and HLA in healthy donors. Study details: Among roughly 190 million T cells, an earlier analysis found 90 million to 130 million unique TCR beta sequences.

Per the germline V gene, CDR1 is SSHAT and CDR2 is FNYEAQ (reference sequence). The CDR3 extends over 14 amino acids. Points on this clone: Its antigen is unidentified. Relative to the germline gene, one junction end is altered; a read error may explain this.

Both 60 Vbeta primers and 13 Jbeta primers went into the PCR. Repertoires were generated with immunoSEQ multiplex PCR, while TCRdb's copy carries only in-frame clones and drops some. The profile shows approximately 100,000 clones, under 85% of them singletons. Points from the study as a whole: A likely sequencing artifact accounted for one observed cluster of highly shared sequence variants.

The chain joins TRBV7-7 to TRBJ2-3; 7 bases match TRBD2. The sample taken for sequencing was PBMCs. The sequence came from a woman in her forties or fifties in good health and CMV-seropositive. The DNA of the CDR3 is TGTGCTAGCAGCCCTGCCGGGACTAAGGATACGCAGTATTTT. Its protein is CASSPAGTKDTQYF.